The entry below gives a single T cell receptor beta chain sequence along with its context. Its antigen is currently unknown. In every patient, relapse followed autologous stem cell transplantation, while exposure to brentuximab vedotin differed. The sample is drawn from a study of PD-1 blockade in classical Hodgkin lymphoma. The study's findings and limits: The origin of the repertoire differences remains undefined, with disease activity or prior therapy as possible causes. Whereas CD4+ TCR diversity had risen significantly by C4D1, CD8+ TCR diversity had not.

Profiled with immunoSEQ multiplex PCR; TCRdb holds only in-frame clones, not every one. The data contain 40,000 to 55,000 clones, around nine tenths of them singletons. The V and J ends lost 0 bases and 7 bases respectively, with 13 bases between them. The CDR3 is 14 amino acids. CDR1 and CDR2 from the germline V gene are SGHRS and YFSETQ. Sequenced material: peripheral blood mononuclear cells (PBMCs), taken at baseline. The chain uses TRBV5-1 and TRBJ1-2, with D uncertain. The origin of this receptor is a human donor with classical Hodgkin lymphoma. CDR3: CASSLAETSSGYTF. Here the CDR3 DNA reads TGCGCCAGCAGCTTGGCCGAAACCTCCTCTGGCTACACCTTC.